A selection of T cell receptor beta chains follows, all from one sample in a study of control samples from healthy donors and cancer patients. Clones were read by immunoSEQ multiplex PCR, and TCRdb kept only the in-frame ones, dropping some. Among 170,000 or so clones listed, 85% to 95% were seen once. The sequenced sample was blood. The receptors originated from a man aged 18 to 29 in good health. Each CDR3 is given with its conserved first and last residue. The D gene is left open where the match is weak. Clone size is shown for a subset of rows, as once, few, many or a class of expanded clone.

>TRBV27|.|.|TRBJ2-3
TGTGCCAGCAGGGAAACTAGCACAGATACGCAGTATTTT
CASRETSTDTQYF
>TRBV19|.|.|TRBJ2-1
TGTGCCAGTAGTCTTCGGACCGGGTCCTACAATGAGCAGTTCTTC
CASSLRTGSYNEQFF
>TRBV4-1|.|TRBD1|TRBJ2-7
TGCGCCAGCAGCCAAGATTTAGGACAGGTCCTGTACGAGCAGTACTTC
CASSQDLGQVLYEQYF
>TRBV9|.|TRBD2|TRBJ2-3
TGTGCCAGCAGCGAAGAGGCTAGCGGGGGTGATACGCAGTATTTT
CASSEEASGGDTQYF
>TRBV7-6|.|.|TRBJ1-5
TGTGCCAGCAGCTTAGTCGGGCCAGCCTATAGCAATCAGCCCCAGCATTTT
CASSLVGPAYSNQPQHF
>TRBV10-1|.|TRBD1|TRBJ1-5
TGCGCCAGCAGTGAGTCTACAGGGGCCGGTGGCAATCAGCCCCAGCATTTT
CASSESTGAGGNQPQHF
>TRBV30|.|.|TRBJ2-7
TGTGCCTGGGCTAAGGGCACCTTATACGAGCAGTACTTC
CAWAKGTLYEQYF
>TRBV6-2/TRBV6-3|.|.|TRBJ1-1
TGTGCCAGCAGTTATTCGACAGGGAACACTGAAGCTTTCTTT
CASSYSTGNTEAFF
>TRBV30|.|TRBD1|TRBJ1-5
TGTGCCTGGAGTGCGGGACAGAATCAGCCCCAGCATTTT
CAWSAGQNQPQHF
>TRBV27|.|.|TRBJ1-2
TGTGCCAGCAGCCTGAGGGGGACGAGTGGCTACACCTTC
CASSLRGTSGYTF
>TRBV9|.|.|TRBJ2-2
TGTGCCAGCAGCGCCTCCACCAACACCGGGGAGCTGTTTTTT
CASSASTNTGELFF
>TRBV7-8|.|TRBD1|TRBJ2-7
TGTGCCAGCAGCTTTAAGACGGGACAGGGAGGCGAGCAGTACTTC
CASSFKTGQGGEQYF
>TRBV5-1|.|.|TRBJ2-7
TGCGCCAGCAGCTTGACCGGACAATCCTACGAGCAGTACTTC
CASSLTGQSYEQYF
>TRBV24-1|.|TRBD2|TRBJ2-7
TGTGCCACCAGTGATTCGGGGGGCTACGAGCAGTACTTC
CATSDSGGYEQYF
>TRBV30|.|.|TRBJ1-2
TGTGCCTGGAGTGTAAGGGCAGGAGGGGCCTATGGCTACACCTTC
CAWSVRAGGAYGYTF
>TRBV11-1|.|.|TRBJ1-1
TGTGCCAGCAGCCCCGCGGGAGGCACTGAAGCTTTCTTT
CASSPAGGTEAFF
>TRBV9|.|.|TRBJ2-1
TGTGCCAGCAGCGCGGGTCTCCCCGGCAGTGAGCAGTTCTTC
CASSAGLPGSEQFF
>TRBV18|.|.|TRBJ2-4
TGTGCCAGCTCACCCGTCGGGGCCCTAGCCAAAAACATTCAGTACTTC
CASSPVGALAKNIQYF
>TRBV2|.|.|TRBJ1-5
TGTGCCAGCAGTGTCAAGGGGACAAGGGGCTATAGCAATCAGCCCCAGCATTTT
CASSVKGTRGYSNQPQHF
>TRBV25-1|.|TRBD1|TRBJ2-6
TGTGCCAGCAGCCCTCGACAGGGGGTTAGCTCTGGGGCCAACGTCCTGACTTTC
CASSPRQGVSSGANVLTF
>TRBV24-1|.|TRBD1|TRBJ2-3
TGTGCCACCAGTGGCTTCCAGGGGGCTAGCACAGATACGCAGTATTTT
CATSGFQGASTDTQYF
>TRBV10-2|.|TRBD2|TRBJ2-7
TGCGCCAGCAGTGGGACTAGCGGGATCTACGAGCAGTACTTC
CASSGTSGIYEQYF
>TRBV7-9|.|.|TRBJ2-2
TGTGCCAGCAGCTCCCGGGGGAAAGCGAACACCGGGGAGCTGTTTTTT
CASSSRGKANTGELFF
>TRBV5-1|.|.|TRBJ2-6
TGCGCCAGCAGCTTGACCTCGAAGGCGTCGGCTCGTGGGGCCAACGTCCTGACTTTC
CASSLTSKASARGANVLTF
>TRBV30|.|.|TRBJ2-1
TGTGCCTGGAGTAGGAATGAGCAGTTCTTC
CAWSRNEQFF
>TRBV7-9|once|TRBD2|TRBJ2-3
TGTGCCAGCAGCTTAGGGACTGCGGGGGGCCCCACAGATACGCAGTATTTT
CASSLGTAGGPTDTQYF
>TRBV19|.|TRBD2|TRBJ2-3
TGTGCCAGTAATTCGGGGGGACTCACAGATACGCAGTATTTT
CASNSGGLTDTQYF
>TRBV5-4|few|.|TRBJ2-6
TGTGCCAGCAGCCCGGGACGGATCTCTGGGGCCAACGTCCTGACTTTC
CASSPGRISGANVLTF
>TRBV27|.|TRBD2|TRBJ2-2
TGTGCCAGCAGCCCTCTTTCTAGCGGGGGTTACGGGGAGCTGTTTTTT
CASSPLSSGGYGELFF
>TRBV14|.|.|TRBJ2-1
TGTGCCAGCAGCCAAGGTAGAGGGCGAAATGAGCAGTTCTTC
CASSQGRGRNEQFF
>TRBV9|.|TRBD2|TRBJ2-2
TGTGCCTCCCGAAGCGGGGGGGCGAACACCGGGGAGCTGTTTTTT
CASRSGGANTGELFF
>TRBV2|.|.|TRBJ2-7
TGTGCCAGCAAAAGATCGGACGAGCAGTACTTC
CASKRSDEQYF
>TRBV3-1/TRBV3-2|.|.|TRBJ2-1
TGTGCCAGCAGCCAAGATACTGGGGGATACAATGAGCAGTTCTTC
CASSQDTGGYNEQFF
>TRBV4-1|.|.|TRBJ2-2
TGCGCCAGCAGCCGAATGATCCGGGGGCAGATGAACACCGGGGAGCTGTTTTTT
CASSRMIRGQMNTGELFF
>TRBV10-3|.|TRBD1|TRBJ2-6
TGTGCCATCAGTGAAAGTCCCGTTAGCGACAGGGGAGGAGGCTCTGGGGCCAACGTCCTGACTTTC
CAISESPVSDRGGGSGANVLTF
>TRBV21-1|.|.|TRBJ2-7
TGTGCCAGCAGCAGGGGGACAGGGTGGCATGTTGGCCCCTACGAGCAGTACTTC
CASSRGTGWHVGPYEQYF
>TRBV5-6|.|.|TRBJ1-1
TGTGCCAGCAGCCCCTCGGGGTGGATTAAGAACACTGAAGCTTTCTTT
CASSPSGWIKNTEAFF
>TRBV5-5|.|TRBD2|TRBJ2-7
TGTGCCAGCAGCCTTAGCGGGGGCTACGAGCAGTACTTC
CASSLSGGYEQYF
>TRBV9|.|.|TRBJ2-3
TGTGCCAGCAGCGTAGGGTTCGTCACAGATACGCAGTATTTT
CASSVGFVTDTQYF
>TRBV30|.|TRBD1|TRBJ1-3
TGTGCCTGGAGTTCAGGGACAGGACCCTCTGGAAACACCATATATTTT
CAWSSGTGPSGNTIYF
>TRBV5-1|.|TRBD1|TRBJ1-6
TGCGCCAGCAGCTTGGACAGGGGGCCTTCACCCCTCCACTTT
CASSLDRGPSPLHF
>TRBV19|.|TRBD1|TRBJ1-4
TGTGCCTCCTCGGGACAGGGAATGGAAAAACTGTTTTTT
CASSGQGMEKLFF
>TRBV2|.|.|TRBJ2-3
TGTGCCAGCAGTGAGCGGCAGGGTAGCACAGATACGCAGTATTTT
CASSERQGSTDTQYF
>TRBV28|.|.|TRBJ1-6
TGTGCCAGCAGTTTATGGGACACCTATAATTCACCCCTCCACTTT
CASSLWDTYNSPLHF